These 2 T cell receptor beta chains originate from one sample sequenced in a study of cytomegalovirus exposure and HLA in healthy donors. Researchers ran the PCR with 60 Vbeta and 13 Jbeta primers. Clones were read by immunoSEQ multiplex PCR, and TCRdb kept only the in-frame ones, dropping some. The sample lists 100,000 or so clones, more than 9.5% seen once, with roughly 16% in the top ten. Material: PBMCs. The receptors originated from a man in his forties in good health and CMV-seropositive.

The chain has TRBV20-1 and TRBJ2-4; tentative D call: TRBD1 (6 bases). Trimming left V 4 bases short and J 8 bases short, with 9 bases between. CDR3 length: 11 residues. Germline CDR1 reads DFQATT; CDR2 reads SNEGSKA (reference sequence). CDR3 coding DNA: TGCAGTGCTATACAGGGTCACATTCAGTACTTC. It translates to CSAIQGHIQYF.

This clone was seen more than once but under ten times. The gene calls are TRBV6-5 and TRBJ1-5, with 11 bases fitting TRBD1. With 6 bases clipped from V and 6 bases from J, the junction kept 7 bases outside the gene matches. CDR1 is MNHEY, CDR2 SVGAGI, per germline. This CDR3 has 15 amino acids. In DNA, the CDR3 is TGTGCCAGCAGGTCCGGACAGGGGGCACGTCAGCCCCAGCATTTT. This translates into CASRSGQGARQPQHF.